This TCR beta chain was sequenced in a study of shared clonotypes between healthy human individuals. Study-wide findings and caveats: Compared with memory subsets, naive subsets generally had larger estimated richness. Non-shared clonotypes displayed generation probabilities falling below those of clonotypes present in all four donors.

It was at deep level that the assay was run. Some clones are missing from TCRdb's copy, which holds only in-frame ones; the method was immunoSEQ multiplex PCR. The repertoire holds about 380,000 clones, with approximately 97% as singletons. Germline V gene sequence: CDR1 SGHAT, CDR2 FQDESV (reference sequence). V shed 5 bases and J 4 bases; nucleotides not matched to a gene: 4. The CDR3 contains 15 residues. Worth noting for this clone: Its target is not known.

The sequencing input was memory CD8+ T cells sorted from blood. The subset was: CD45RO+ cells pooled with CCR7-negative TemRA cells. The sequence was obtained from a man aged 25 to 45 in good health. This chain links TRBV11-1 with TRBJ2-2, with 10 bases identical to TRBD1. The CDR3 here is CASSLRDRGTGELFF. The CDR3 DNA reads as TGTGCCAGCAGCCTCCGGGACAGGGGCACCGGGGAGCTGTTTTTT.